This T cell receptor beta chain was obtained from a study of blood T cell repertoires in COVID-19. As for the study in general: The United States, Italy and Spain supplied acute and convalescent COVID-19 samples. In each case, the material was cDNA or gDNA derived from T cells, B-cell-depleted T cells, or PBMCs.

The authors' processing: Estimated nucleated cell counts came from reference gene primer amplification. TCRdb's copy holds only in-frame clones and misses some; the assay was immunoSEQ multiplex PCR. That table supplies the V and J calls and clone size; D and trimming were determined from the DNA. Of hundreds of thousands of clones in the sample, 85% were seen once. This CDR3 is built from 15 residues. In germline, CDR1 is SNHLY, CDR2 FYNNEI. V dropped 4 bases and J dropped 2; count of bases not matched to a gene: 3. What was sequenced was peripheral blood. The clonotype originates from a man aged 40-49 years with acute or convalescent COVID-19. This chain links TRBV2 with TRBJ2-5; 11 bases are shared with TRBD2. Written as DNA, the CDR3 is TGTGCCAGCAGTGCTTCTAGCGGGGGGCAAGAGACCCAGTACTTC. It specifies CASSASSGGQETQYF.